This T cell receptor beta chain was captured in a study of T-cell reconstitution after alpha-beta-depleted transplantation in children. It was with unique molecular identifiers that the TCRbeta library was prepared. TCRdb called the PCR reads again in MiXCR, with one record for every CDR3 protein. The data show a few hundred thousand distinct CDR3 sequences, around 16% seen once. Germline CDR1 reads SGHRS; CDR2 reads YFSETQ. V gave up 4 bases and J gave up 5 bases; unmatched junction bases: 6. CDR3 length: 14 amino acids. The receptor was isolated from a human donor who donated a stem cell graft to a child with acute lymphoblastic leukemia. This sample comprised PBMCs from the stem cell graft donor, obtained from the stem cell graft. The chain carries TRBV5-1 and TRBJ1-5; 7 bases line up with TRBD1. The CDR3 DNA reads as TGCGCCAGCAGCCCACAGGGGAGGGATCAGCCCCAGCATTTT. This gives the protein CASSPQGRDQPQHF.